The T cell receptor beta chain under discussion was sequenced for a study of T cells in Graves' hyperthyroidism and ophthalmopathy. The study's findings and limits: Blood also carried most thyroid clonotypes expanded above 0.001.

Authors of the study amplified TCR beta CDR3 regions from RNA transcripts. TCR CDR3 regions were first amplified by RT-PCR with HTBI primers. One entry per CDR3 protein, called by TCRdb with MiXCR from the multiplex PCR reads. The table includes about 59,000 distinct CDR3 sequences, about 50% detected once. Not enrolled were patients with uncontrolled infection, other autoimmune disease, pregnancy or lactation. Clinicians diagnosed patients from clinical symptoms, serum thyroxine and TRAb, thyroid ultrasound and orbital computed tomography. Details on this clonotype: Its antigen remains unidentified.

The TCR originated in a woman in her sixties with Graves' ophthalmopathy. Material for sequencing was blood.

CDR3 residues: CSAKDYTDTQYF. CDR3 nucleotides: TGCAGTGCTAAGGACTACACAGATACGCAGTATTTT. This chain connects TRBV20-1 to TRBJ2-3, with a possible D match to TRBD2 (6 bases). The germline V gene has CDR1 DFQATT and CDR2 SNEGSKA (reference sequence). The ends were cut back, 4 bases at V and 2 bases at J, with 7 bases in the middle. The CDR3 loop spans 12 amino acids.